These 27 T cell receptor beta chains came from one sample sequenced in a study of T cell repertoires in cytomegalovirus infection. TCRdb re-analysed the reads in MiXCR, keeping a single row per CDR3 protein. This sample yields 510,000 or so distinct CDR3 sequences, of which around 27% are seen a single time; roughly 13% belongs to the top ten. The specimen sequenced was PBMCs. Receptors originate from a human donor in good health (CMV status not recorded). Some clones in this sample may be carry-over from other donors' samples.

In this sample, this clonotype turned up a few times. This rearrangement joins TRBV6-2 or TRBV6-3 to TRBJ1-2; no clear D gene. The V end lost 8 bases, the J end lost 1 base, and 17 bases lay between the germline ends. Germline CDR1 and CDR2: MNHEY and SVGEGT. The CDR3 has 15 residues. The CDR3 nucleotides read TGTGCCAGCCTCCTCGACGGACGGAATAACTATGGCTACACCTTC. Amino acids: CASLLDGRNNYGYTF.

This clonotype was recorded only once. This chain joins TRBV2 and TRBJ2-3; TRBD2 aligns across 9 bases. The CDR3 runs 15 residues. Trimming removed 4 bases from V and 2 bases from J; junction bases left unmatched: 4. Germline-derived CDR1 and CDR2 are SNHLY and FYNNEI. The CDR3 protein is CASSVRTSDTDTQYF. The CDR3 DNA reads TGTGCCAGCAGTGTGAGGACTAGCGACACAGATACGCAGTATTTT.

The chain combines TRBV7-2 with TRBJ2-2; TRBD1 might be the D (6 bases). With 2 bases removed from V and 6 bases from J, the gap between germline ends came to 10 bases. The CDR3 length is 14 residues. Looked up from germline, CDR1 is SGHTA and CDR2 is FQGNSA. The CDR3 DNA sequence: TGTGCCAGCAGCTTAACGTCAGGGGCCGGGGAGCTGTTTTTT. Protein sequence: CASSLTSGAGELFF.

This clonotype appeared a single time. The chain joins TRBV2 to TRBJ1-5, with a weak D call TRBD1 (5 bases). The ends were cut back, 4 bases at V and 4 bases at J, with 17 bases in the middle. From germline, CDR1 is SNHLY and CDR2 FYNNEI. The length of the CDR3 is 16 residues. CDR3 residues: CASSVSDSYSNQPQHF. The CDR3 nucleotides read TGTGCCAGCAGTGTATCCGACAGCTATTCGAATCAGCCCCAGCATTTT. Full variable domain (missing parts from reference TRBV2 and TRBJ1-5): EPEVTQTPSHQVTQMGQEVILRCVPISNHLYFYWYRQILGQKVEFLVSFYNNEISEKSEIFDDQFSVERPDGSNFTLKIRSTKLEDSAMYFCASSVSDSYSNQPQHFGDGTRLSIL.

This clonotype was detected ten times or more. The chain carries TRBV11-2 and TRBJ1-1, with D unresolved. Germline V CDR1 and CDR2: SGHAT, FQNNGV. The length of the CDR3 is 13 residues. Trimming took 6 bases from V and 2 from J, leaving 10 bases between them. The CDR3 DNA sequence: TGTGCCAGCAGTACCCGACGCAACACTGAAGCTTTCTTT. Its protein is CASSTRRNTEAFF.

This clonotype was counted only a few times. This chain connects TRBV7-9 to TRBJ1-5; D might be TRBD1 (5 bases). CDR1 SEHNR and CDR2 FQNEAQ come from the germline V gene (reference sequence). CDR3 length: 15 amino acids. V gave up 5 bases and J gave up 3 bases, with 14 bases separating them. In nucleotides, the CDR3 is TGTGCCAGCAGCCCGGTTGGGACCCTCAATCAGCCCCAGCATTTT. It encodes CASSPVGTLNQPQHF.

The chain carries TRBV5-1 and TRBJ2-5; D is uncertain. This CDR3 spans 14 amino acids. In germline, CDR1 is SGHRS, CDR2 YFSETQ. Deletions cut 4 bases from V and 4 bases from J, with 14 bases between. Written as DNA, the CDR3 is TGCGCCAGCAGCGCCCGGGCAGACGGAGAGACCCAGTACTTC. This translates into CASSARADGETQYF.

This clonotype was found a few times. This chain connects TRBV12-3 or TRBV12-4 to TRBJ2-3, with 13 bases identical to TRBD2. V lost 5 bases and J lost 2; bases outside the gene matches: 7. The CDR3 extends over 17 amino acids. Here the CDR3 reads CASSQSGLAGFTDTQYF. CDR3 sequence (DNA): TGTGCCAGCAGTCAATCGGGACTAGCGGGATTCACAGATACGCAGTATTTT.

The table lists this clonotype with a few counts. The CDR3 DNA is TGTGCCAGCAGTGAACAAGGACTAGTCCGCAATGAGCAGTTCTTC. This gives the protein CASSEQGLVRNEQFF. The chain is built from TRBV2 and TRBJ2-1; 7 positions agree with TRBD2. CDR1 is SNHLY, CDR2 FYNNEI, per germline. This CDR3 has 15 amino acids. V was clipped by 2 bases and J by 6 bases; unmatched bases: 7.

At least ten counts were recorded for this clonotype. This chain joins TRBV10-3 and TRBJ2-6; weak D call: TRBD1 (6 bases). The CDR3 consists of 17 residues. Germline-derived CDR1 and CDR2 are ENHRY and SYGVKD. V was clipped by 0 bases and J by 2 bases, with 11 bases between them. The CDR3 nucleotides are TGTGCCATCAGTGAGTCACAGGGAAACGCTGGGGCCAACGTCCTGACTTTC. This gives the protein CAISESQGNAGANVLTF.

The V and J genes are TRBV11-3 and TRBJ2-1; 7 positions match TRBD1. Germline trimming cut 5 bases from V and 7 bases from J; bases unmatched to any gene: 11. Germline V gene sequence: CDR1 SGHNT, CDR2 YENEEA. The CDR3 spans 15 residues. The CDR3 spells CASSPARTGLNEQFF. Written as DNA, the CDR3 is TGTGCCAGCAGCCCCGCCCGGACAGGTTTGAATGAGCAGTTCTTC. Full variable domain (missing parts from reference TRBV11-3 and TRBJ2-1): EAGVVQSPRYKIIEKKQPVAFWCNPISGHNTLYWYLQNLGQGPELLIRYENEEAVDDSQLPKDRFSAERLKGVDSTLKIQPAELGDSAVYLCASSPARTGLNEQFFGPGTRLTVL.

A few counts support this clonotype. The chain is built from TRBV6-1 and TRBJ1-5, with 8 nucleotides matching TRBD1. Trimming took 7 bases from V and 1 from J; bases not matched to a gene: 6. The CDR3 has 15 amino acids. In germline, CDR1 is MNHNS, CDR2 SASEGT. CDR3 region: CASTGQGQSNQPQHF. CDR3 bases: TGTGCCAGCACTGGACAGGGCCAAAGCAATCAGCCCCAGCATTTT.

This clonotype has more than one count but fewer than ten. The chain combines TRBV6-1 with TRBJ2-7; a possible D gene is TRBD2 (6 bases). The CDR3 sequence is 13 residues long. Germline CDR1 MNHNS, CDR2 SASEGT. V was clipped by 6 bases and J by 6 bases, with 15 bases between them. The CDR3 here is CASRQVNGGEQYV. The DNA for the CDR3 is TGTGCCAGCAGGCAGGTAAACGGGGGCGAGCAGTACGTC.

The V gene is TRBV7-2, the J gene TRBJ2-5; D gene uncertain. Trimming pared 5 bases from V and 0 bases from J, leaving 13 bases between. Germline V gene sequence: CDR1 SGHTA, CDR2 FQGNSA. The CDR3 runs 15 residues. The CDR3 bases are TGTGCCAGCAGCCGCCTGTGGGCGCACCAAGAGACCCAGTACTTC. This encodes CASSRLWAHQETQYF.

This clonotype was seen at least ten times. CDR3 DNA sequence: TGTGCCAGCAGCCCCCAGTACAATGAGCAGTTCTTC. Protein: CASSPQYNEQFF. This chain connects TRBV7-6 to TRBJ2-1, with D uncertain. V lost 5 bases and J 4 bases, leaving 6 bases between the germline ends. The CDR3 is 12 amino acids. The germline V gene has CDR1 SGHVS and CDR2 FNYEAQ.

The DNA for the CDR3 is TGTGCCAGCAGCCCGGGACTAGGTGGGCTAGGGACCCAGTACTTC. Translation gives CASSPGLGGLGTQYF. The gene calls are TRBV7-3 and TRBJ2-5; 8 positions agree with TRBD2. The germline gives CDR1 SGHTA, CDR2 FQGTGA. The CDR3 is made up of 15 amino acids. Germline trimming cut 5 bases from V and 7 bases from J; bases unmatched to any gene: 12.

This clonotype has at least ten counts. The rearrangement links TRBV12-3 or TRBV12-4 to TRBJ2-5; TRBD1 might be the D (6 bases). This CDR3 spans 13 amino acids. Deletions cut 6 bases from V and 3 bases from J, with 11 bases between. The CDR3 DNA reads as TGTGCCAGCAGCGGACAGAGGAAAGAGACCCAGTACTTC. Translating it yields CASSGQRKETQYF.

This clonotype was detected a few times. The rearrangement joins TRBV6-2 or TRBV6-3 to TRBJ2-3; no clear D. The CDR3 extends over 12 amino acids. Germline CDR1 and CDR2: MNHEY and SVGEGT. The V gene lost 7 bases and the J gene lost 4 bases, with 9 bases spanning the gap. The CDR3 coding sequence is TGTGCCAGCAATGCCCCTCCAGATACGCAGTATTTT. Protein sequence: CASNAPPDTQYF.

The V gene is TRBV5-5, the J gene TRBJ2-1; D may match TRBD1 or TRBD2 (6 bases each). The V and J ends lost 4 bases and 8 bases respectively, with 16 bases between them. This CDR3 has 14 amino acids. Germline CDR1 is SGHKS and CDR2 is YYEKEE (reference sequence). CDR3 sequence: CASSRGQGLDEQFF. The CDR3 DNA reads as TGTGCCAGCAGCCGGGGGCAGGGGCTCGATGAGCAGTTCTTC.

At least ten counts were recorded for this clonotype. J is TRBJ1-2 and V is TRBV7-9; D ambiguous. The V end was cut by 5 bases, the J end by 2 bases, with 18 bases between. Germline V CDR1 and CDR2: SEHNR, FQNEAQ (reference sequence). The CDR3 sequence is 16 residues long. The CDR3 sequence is CASSQYEPMFNYGYTF. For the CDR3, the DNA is TGTGCCAGCAGCCAATACGAACCTATGTTCAACTATGGCTACACCTTC.

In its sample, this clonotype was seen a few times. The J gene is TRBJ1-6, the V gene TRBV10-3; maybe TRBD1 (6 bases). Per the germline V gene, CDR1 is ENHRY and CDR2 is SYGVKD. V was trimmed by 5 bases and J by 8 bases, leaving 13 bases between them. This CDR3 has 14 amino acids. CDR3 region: CAISTGWEDSPLHF. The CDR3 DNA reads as TGTGCCATCAGTACAGGGTGGGAAGATTCACCCCTCCACTTT.

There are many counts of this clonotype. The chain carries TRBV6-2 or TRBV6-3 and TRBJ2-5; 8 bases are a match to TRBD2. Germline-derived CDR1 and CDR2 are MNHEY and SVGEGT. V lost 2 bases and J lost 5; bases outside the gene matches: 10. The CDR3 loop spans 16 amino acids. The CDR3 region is CASSYGASGLSETQYF. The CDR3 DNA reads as TGTGCCAGCAGTTACGGAGCTAGCGGGTTAAGCGAGACCCAGTACTTC.

CDR3 residues: CSAPRVGSSYEQYF. The CDR3 region has the DNA TGCAGTGCTCCCAGGGTCGGGAGCTCCTACGAGCAGTACTTC. V is TRBV20-1 and J is TRBJ2-7; possible D gene TRBD2, 6 bases. This CDR3 is 14 amino acids long. Germline CDR1 is DFQATT and CDR2 is SNEGSKA (reference sequence). Trimming removed 5 bases at V and 0 bases at J, with 14 bases between.

The CDR3 coding sequence is TGTGCCAGCAGTTACTCGTTCGGGACGAATCAGCCCCAGCATTTT. It encodes CASSYSFGTNQPQHF. The chain joins TRBV6-5 to TRBJ1-5; possible D gene TRBD1, 5 bases. CDR1 and CDR2 from the germline V gene are MNHEY and SVGAGI. V dropped 0 bases and J dropped 4 bases, with 10 bases sitting between them. The CDR3 length is 15 residues.

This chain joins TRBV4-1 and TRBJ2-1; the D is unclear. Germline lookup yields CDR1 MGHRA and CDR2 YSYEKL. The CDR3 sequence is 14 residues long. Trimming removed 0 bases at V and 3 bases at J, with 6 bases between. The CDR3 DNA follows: TGCGCCAGCAGCCAAGATTTCGTCTACAATGAGCAGTTCTTC. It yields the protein CASSQDFVYNEQFF.

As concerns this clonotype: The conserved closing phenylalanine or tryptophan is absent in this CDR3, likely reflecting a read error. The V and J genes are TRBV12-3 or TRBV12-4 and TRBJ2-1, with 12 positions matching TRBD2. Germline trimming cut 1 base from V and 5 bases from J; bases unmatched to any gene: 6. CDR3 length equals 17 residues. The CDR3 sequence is CASSLVSSGRGNNEQFL. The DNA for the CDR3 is TGTGCCAGCAGTTTAGTGTCTAGCGGGAGGGGGAACAATGAGCAGTTCCTC.

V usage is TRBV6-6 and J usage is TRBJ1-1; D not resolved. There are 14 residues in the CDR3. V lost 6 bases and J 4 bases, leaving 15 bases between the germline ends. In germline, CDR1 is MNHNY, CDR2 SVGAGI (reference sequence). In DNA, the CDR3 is TGTGCCAGCAGCCCTAGGTTGCGGGGCACTGAAGCTTTCTTT. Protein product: CASSPRLRGTEAFF.